The 29 T cell receptor beta chains given below trace back to one sample, sequenced in a study of CD8+ T cells in alopecia areata. The authors extracted RNA and reverse transcribed it into cDNA as the sequencing template. Libraries were prepared by immunoSEQ multiplex PCR; TCRdb keeps only in-frame clonotypes and omits some of them. Of 100,000 to 130,000 clones detected, 58% appear once; the ten largest clones hold 23%. The sample consisted of NKG2D-low CD8+ T cells sorted from blood. The receptors here all came from a human donor with alopecia areata.

The chain is built from TRBV27 and TRBJ2-7; D may be TRBD2 (5 bases). Germline-derived CDR1 and CDR2 are MNHEY and SMNVEV (reference sequence). The V end lost 5 bases, the J end lost 6 bases, and 11 bases lay between the germline ends. This CDR3 is 12 amino acids long. Here the CDR3 DNA reads TGTGCCAGCAGTGGACTCAGGACCGAGCAGTACTTC. This translates into CASSGLRTEQYF.

This clone was seen just once. This chain joins TRBV6-5 and TRBJ2-1, with 9 bases identical to TRBD1. CDR3 length: 15 amino acids. V shed 2 bases and J 8 bases; nucleotides not matched to a gene: 7. The germline CDR1 and CDR2 sequences are MNHEY and SVGAGI. The DNA for the CDR3 is TGTGCCAGCAGTTACCGCTGGGACAGGGTCGATGAGCAGTTCTTC. Amino acids: CASSYRWDRVDEQFF.

This chain uses TRBV11-2 with TRBJ2-2, with D tentatively TRBD2 (5 bases). The germline V and J ends were trimmed by 5 bases and 5 bases, with 6 bases remaining between them. The CDR3 is 12 amino acids. Germline-derived CDR1 and CDR2 are SGHAT and FQNNGV. This CDR3 is CASSPGTGELFF. CDR3 nucleotides: TGTGCCAGCAGCCCGGGAACCGGGGAGCTGTTTTTT. The variable domain in full, with the rest retrieved from reference TRBV11-2 and TRBJ2-2, is EAGVAQSPRYKIIEKRQSVAFWCNPISGHATLYWYQQILGQGPKLLIQFQNNGVVDDSQLPKDRFSAERLKGVDSTLKIQPAKLEDSAVYLCASSPGTGELFFGEGSRLTVL.

This clone was counted only a few times. This chain links TRBV21-1 with TRBJ2-7; the DNA was not compared with TRBD2, the D call given in the table. TRBV21-1 is given as a pseudogene. The CDR3 totals 14 residues. In DNA, the CDR3 is TGTGCCAGCAGCCTAGAGTACGGGAGGTACGAGCAGTACTTC. Protein product: CASSLEYGRYEQYF.

In nucleotides, the CDR3 is TGCGCCAGCAGCTGGTCTGCGGGCCTCCTCTACGAGCAGTACTTC. Translating gives CASSWSAGLLYEQYF. V usage is TRBV5-1 and J usage is TRBJ2-7, with D maybe TRBD2 (5 bases). V gave up 3 bases and J gave up 3 bases, with 16 bases separating them. This CDR3 has 15 residues. CDR1 is SGHRS and CDR2 is YFSETQ in the germline V gene.

This clone was picked up a small number of times. CDR3 in DNA: TGTGCCAGCAGTAGACAGGGCTCCTTTTACAATGAGCAGTTCTTC. It yields the protein CASSRQGSFYNEQFF. The chain is built from TRBV27 and TRBJ2-1, with 7 bases identical to TRBD1. There are 15 residues in the CDR3. Germline assignment: CDR1 MNHEY and CDR2 SMNVEV (reference sequence). After removal of 5 bases from V and 4 bases from J, the junction contained 8 bases not matched to a gene.

The genes are TRBV5-1 and TRBJ2-7; D may be TRBD1 (6 bases). CDR1 and CDR2 from the germline V gene are SGHRS and YFSETQ. The ends were cut back, 5 bases at V and 4 bases at J, with 7 bases in the middle. The length of the CDR3 is 11 residues. The CDR3 DNA follows: TGCGCCAGCAGGCAGGGGTACGAGCAGTACTTC. Translating it yields CASRQGYEQYF.

The rearrangement uses TRBV15 and TRBJ2-7, with a weak D call TRBD2 (6 bases). Germline CDR1 reads LNHNV; CDR2 reads YYDKDF (reference sequence). This CDR3 spans 15 amino acids. V gave up 4 bases and J gave up 3 bases, with 16 bases separating them. CDR3 protein: CATSILEGSGYEQYF. CDR3 sequence (DNA): TGTGCCACCAGCATCCTCGAGGGTAGCGGCTACGAGCAGTACTTC. Using reference TRBV15 and TRBJ2-7 for the parts outside the CDR3, the full variable domain is DAMVIQNPRYQVTQFGKPVTLSCSQTLNHNVMYWYQQKSSQAPKLLFHYYDKDFNNEADTPDNFQSRRPNTSFCFLDIRSPGLGDTAMYLCATSILEGSGYEQYFGPGTRLTVT.

The chain employs TRBV6-6 and TRBJ1-5; 10 bases map to TRBD1. The CDR3 extends over 15 amino acids. Germline V gene data show CDR1 as MNHNY and CDR2 as SVGAGI (reference sequence). The trim removed 7 bases at V and 3 bases at J, leaving 6 bases unmatched. The CDR3, as DNA: TGTGCCAGCATTGGGACAGGGGCCATCAATCAGCCCCAGCATTTT. Its translation is CASIGTGAINQPQHF.

The chain is built from TRBV27 and TRBJ2-1, with D possibly TRBD2 on 7 matching bases. The CDR3 is 15 amino acids. Germline V gene data show CDR1 as MNHEY and CDR2 as SMNVEV (reference sequence). The V and J ends lost 6 bases and 5 bases respectively, with 17 bases between them. The CDR3 loop is CASRPRGAPNNEQFF. The CDR3 DNA reads TGTGCCAGCAGACCACGGGGGGCACCCAACAATGAGCAGTTCTTC.

This chain uses TRBV7-9 with TRBJ1-1; the D is unclear. The CDR3 sequence is 16 residues long. Trimming cost V 4 bases and J 1 base, with 16 bases left between them. Germline-derived CDR1 and CDR2 are SEHNR and FQNEAQ (reference sequence). This chain's CDR3 is CASSSLRTNKNTEAFF. The CDR3 DNA sequence: TGTGCCAGCAGCTCCCTAAGGACGAATAAGAACACTGAAGCTTTCTTT.

This chain uses TRBV5-1 with TRBJ1-2; 11 nucleotides agree with TRBD1. Germline CDR1 SGHRS, CDR2 YFSETQ. V was pared by 4 bases and J by 6 bases, with 11 bases of the junction left unmatched. CDR3 length equals 16 residues. The CDR3 DNA reads TGCGCCAGCAGCATCGGACAGGGGGCGTTGGGAAATGGCTACACCTTC. Its protein is CASSIGQGALGNGYTF.

This clone was picked up a small number of times. This chain joins TRBV7-9 and TRBJ1-4, with a possible D match to TRBD1 (5 bases). Trimming left V 5 bases short and J 8 bases short, with 18 bases between. The V gene's germline CDR1 is SEHNR and CDR2 FQNEAQ (reference sequence). There are 15 residues in the CDR3. The CDR3, as DNA: TGTGCCAGCAGCACCGCCAGGGACCCCCACGAAAAACTGTTTTTT. It translates to CASSTARDPHEKLFF. The full variable domain, rest sourced from reference TRBV7-9 and TRBJ1-4, is DTGVSQNPRHKITKRGQNVTFRCDPISEHNRLYWYRQTLGQGPEFLTYFQNEAQLEKSRLLSDRFSAERPKGSFSTLEIQRTEQGDSAMYLCASSTARDPHEKLFFGSGTQLSVL.

This chain uses TRBV10-3 with TRBJ2-7; D may be TRBD1 or TRBD2 (5 bases each). The V gene's germline CDR1 is ENHRY and CDR2 SYGVKD. The CDR3 length is 14 residues. Deletions cut 2 bases from V and 6 bases from J, with 14 bases between. CDR3 sequence (DNA): TGTGCCATCAGTGAGCTTAGGGACGTGGGCGAGCAGTACTTC. Translated, it gives CAISELRDVGEQYF.

This chain links TRBV5-6 with TRBJ2-1; D unclear. The length of the CDR3 is 13 residues. Trimming took 0 bases from V and 6 from J, leaving 7 bases between them. Germline V gene data show CDR1 as SGHDT and CDR2 as YYEEEE. The CDR3 region has the DNA TGTGCCAGCAGCTTGGGACTTCGCAATGAGCAGTTCTTC. Translating gives CASSLGLRNEQFF. Together with reference TRBV5-6 and TRBJ2-1, the CDR3 gives the full variable domain: DAGVTQSPTHLIKTRGQQVTLRCSPKSGHDTVSWYQQALGQGPQFIFQYYEEEERQRGNFPDRFSGHQFPNYSSELNVNALLLGDSALYLCASSLGLRNEQFFGPGTRLTVL.

This chain connects TRBV19 to TRBJ2-6; D perhaps matches TRBD1 (6 bases). The germline gives CDR1 LNHDA, CDR2 SQIVND (reference sequence). The ends were cut back, 4 bases at V and 0 bases at J, with 10 bases in the middle. The CDR3 is 16 amino acids. CDR3 in amino acids: CASSRRTDSGANVLTF. As DNA, the CDR3 is TGTGCCAGTAGTAGACGGACAGACTCTGGGGCCAACGTCCTGACTTTC.

This clone was counted between two and nine times. V is TRBV9 and J is TRBJ2-1; D possibly matches TRBD1 or TRBD2 (5 bases each). Germline V gene sequence: CDR1 SGDLS, CDR2 YYNGEE. The CDR3 extends over 16 amino acids. The V end lost 4 bases, the J end lost 0 bases, and 14 bases lay between the germline ends. The CDR3 loop is CASSPGTTSSYNEQFF. The CDR3 DNA reads TGTGCCAGCAGCCCAGGGACCACGAGCTCCTACAATGAGCAGTTCTTC. Complete variable domain (other parts from reference TRBV9 and TRBJ2-1): DSGVTQTPKHLITATGQRVTLRCSPRSGDLSVYWYQQSLDQGLQFLIQYYNGEERAKGNILERFSAQQFPDLHSELNLSSLELGDSALYFCASSPGTTSSYNEQFFGPGTRLTVL.

This clone occurred a few times. V is TRBV6-5 and J is TRBJ1-2, with unresolved D. This CDR3 has 14 residues. CDR1 is MNHEY, CDR2 SVGAGI, per germline. Between the trimmed V and J ends, which lost 0 bases and 5 bases, there was a span of 10 bases. The CDR3 region is CASSYSSGGYGYTF. DNA of the CDR3: TGTGCCAGCAGTTACTCGAGTGGAGGTTATGGCTACACCTTC.

This chain joins TRBV25-1 and TRBJ2-7; 7 nucleotides align to TRBD2. V trimming: 0 bases; J trimming: 2 bases; junction bases outside the gene matches: 7. CDR3 size: 16 residues. Germline CDR1 and CDR2: MGHDK and SYGVNS. CDR3 DNA: TGTGCCAGCAGTGAATATGTGGCTAGCGGAACCTACGAGCAGTACTTC. This codes for CASSEYVASGTYEQYF.

As to this clone: This specimen includes other DNA sequences encoding the same CDR3. The gene calls are TRBV5-6 and TRBJ2-1; D gene ambiguous. The CDR3 spans 13 residues. Germline CDR1 reads SGHDT; CDR2 reads YYEEEE. V was pared by 2 bases and J by 2 bases, with 5 bases between. The CDR3 coding sequence is TGTGCCAGCAGCTTAGGGACCTACAATGAGCAGTTCTTC. It is translated as CASSLGTYNEQFF.

There are many counts of this clone. J is TRBJ2-2 and V is TRBV4-2, with 9 bases identical to TRBD2. Germline V gene lookup returns CDR1 LGHNA and CDR2 YNFKEQ. This CDR3 region has 15 residues. The ends lost 1 base at V and 3 bases at J; junction bases unmatched: 0. The CDR3 coding sequence is TGTGCCAGCAGCCAAGCTAGCGGGGACACCGGGGAGCTGTTTTTT. As protein: CASSQASGDTGELFF.

The chain uses TRBV4-1 and TRBJ2-1, with D maybe TRBD2 (6 bases). The CDR3 extends over 18 amino acids. V was shortened by 7 bases and J by 4 bases, with 26 bases between the two germline ends. The germline V gene encodes CDR1 MGHRA and CDR2 YSYEKL. This CDR3 is CASKGLTTDGERYNEQFF. DNA for the CDR3: TGCGCCAGCAAGGGACTGACTACGGACGGGGAAAGGTACAATGAGCAGTTCTTC.

This clone was seen repeatedly, ten times or more. J is TRBJ2-1 and V is TRBV5-4; no clear D. The length of the CDR3 is 12 residues. Trimming took off 4 bases at V and 6 bases at J, with 8 bases between the two ends. CDR1 is SGHNT, CDR2 YYREEE, per germline (reference sequence). The CDR3 loop is CASSPWSNEQFF. CDR3 DNA sequence: TGTGCCAGCAGCCCATGGTCCAATGAGCAGTTCTTC.

J is TRBJ2-1 and V is TRBV23-1, with D possibly being TRBD1 or TRBD2 (6 bases each). TRBV23-1 is known as an ORF, though its function is uncertain. This CDR3 has 16 residues. Trimming stripped 3 bases from V and 7 bases from J, with 19 bases between. CDR3 protein: CASSHRPQGLGNEQFF. Written as DNA, the CDR3 is TGCGCCAGCAGTCATCGGCCACAGGGACTTGGGAATGAGCAGTTCTTC.

The chain joins TRBV6-5 to TRBJ2-2; 9 nucleotides agree with TRBD1. CDR1 is MNHEY and CDR2 is SVGAGI in the germline V gene. V lost 0 bases and J lost 7; bases outside the gene matches: 3. The CDR3 is made up of 15 amino acids. CDR3 sequence (DNA): TGTGCCAGCAGTTACTCGGGACAGGGAAGCGGGGAGCTGTTTTTT. Its protein product is CASSYSGQGSGELFF.

This chain uses TRBV11-2 with TRBJ2-7; either TRBD1 or TRBD2 may supply D (5 bases each). The V end lost 1 base, the J end lost 0 bases, and 10 bases lay between the germline ends. The CDR3 consists of 15 residues. From germline, CDR1 is SGHAT and CDR2 FQNNGV. Here the CDR3 DNA reads TGTGCCAGCAGCTTAGCCAGGGACCTCTCCTACGAGCAGTACTTC. Translation gives CASSLARDLSYEQYF.

This clone has a handful of counts. This chain joins TRBV27 and TRBJ2-5; D possibly corresponds to TRBD2 (6 bases). CDR1 and CDR2 from the germline V gene are MNHEY and SMNVEV (reference sequence). CDR3 length: 13 residues. The V gene lost 6 bases and the J gene lost 0 bases, with 8 bases spanning the gap. DNA of the CDR3: TGTGCCAGCAGGCGGGACTACCAAGAGACCCAGTACTTC. This codes for CASRRDYQETQYF.

This clone was seen a handful of times. This chain connects TRBV27 to TRBJ1-5; possible D gene TRBD1, 5 bases. The germline V and J ends were trimmed by 0 bases and 4 bases, with 7 bases remaining between them. CDR3 size: 14 residues. The germline V gene has CDR1 MNHEY and CDR2 SMNVEV (reference sequence). The CDR3 DNA reads as TGTGCCAGCAGTTTATCGGGGGTGAATCAGCCCCAGCATTTT. Its translation: CASSLSGVNQPQHF.

This clone was seen a few times. CDR3 nucleotides: TGCAGCGCGTGGACAGGGGGTTACACTGAAGCTTTCTTT. Translated, it gives CSAWTGGYTEAFF. The rearrangement links TRBV29-1 to TRBJ1-1; 10 nucleotides agree with TRBD1. The ends lost 7 bases at V and 3 bases at J; junction bases unmatched: 5. Germline V gene lookup returns CDR1 SQVTM and CDR2 ANQGSEA. CDR3 size: 13 residues.